The 23 T cell receptor beta chains below all came from one sample that was sequenced in a study of OX40 agonist ivuxolimab in advanced cancers. Using immunoSEQ multiplex PCR, the repertoire was profiled, and TCRdb retains in-frame clones only, with some absent. Of 70,000 to 90,000 clones in the sample, approximately 81% were seen once. This specimen was CD4+ or CD8+ T cells sorted from blood, taken in a trial of the OX40 agonist ivuxolimab. Every receptor here comes from an adult with an advanced solid tumor such as melanoma, head and neck, liver or kidney cancer.

This chain connects TRBV5-1 to TRBJ1-1; D unresolved. Trimming shortened V by 4 bases and J by 1 base, and 17 bases separated the two germline ends. Germline V lookup: CDR1 SGHRS, CDR2 YFSETQ. The CDR3 spans 16 residues. The CDR3 spells CASSLNPPTGNTEAFF. In DNA, the CDR3 is TGCGCCAGCAGCCTCAACCCCCCGACGGGGAACACTGAAGCTTTCTTT.

This chain links TRBV9 with TRBJ2-5; TRBD1 is a possible D gene (6 bases). The J call could be wrong; TRBJ2-7 is a better fit for the DNA end. The length of the CDR3 is 14 residues. The germline V gene has CDR1 SGDLS and CDR2 YYNGEE. The CDR3 DNA reads as TGTGCCAGCAGCGTAAGTCACAGGGCCGACGAGCAGTACTTC. This gives the protein CASSVSHRADEQYF.

V is TRBV6-1 and J is TRBJ2-3, with 7 bases lining up with TRBD1. This CDR3 has 14 amino acids. Germline V lookup: CDR1 MNHNS, CDR2 SASEGT. J was trimmed by 2 bases and V by 11 bases; bases with no gene match: 10. The CDR3 reads CAASLGTDTDTQYF. CDR3 bases: TGTGCCGCGAGTCTTGGGACAGACACAGATACGCAGTATTTT.

This clone was counted a few times. V is TRBV4-2 and J is TRBJ2-7, with D uncertain. Trimming left V 6 bases short and J 0 bases short, with 12 bases between. The CDR3 spans 14 residues. The germline CDR1 and CDR2 sequences are LGHNA and YNFKEQ. The CDR3 protein is CASRRTASSYEQYF. The CDR3 DNA sequence: TGTGCCAGCAGGCGGACGGCTAGCTCCTACGAGCAGTACTTC.

The CDR3 spells CASSLQQGLNTEAFF. The CDR3 DNA sequence: TGTGCCAGTAGTCTACAACAGGGCTTGAACACTGAAGCTTTCTTT. The chain is built from TRBV19 and TRBJ1-1; maybe TRBD1 (6 bases). Germline V lookup: CDR1 LNHDA, CDR2 SQIVND (reference sequence). The CDR3 loop spans 15 amino acids. V lost 5 bases, J lost 0 bases, and 13 bases lay in between.

This chain connects TRBV19 to TRBJ1-2, with 9 positions matching TRBD1. Unmatched junction bases numbered 8, after V lost 5 bases and J lost 4 bases. This CDR3 is built from 15 residues. CDR1 is LNHDA and CDR2 is SQIVND in the germline V gene (reference sequence). CDR3 sequence reads: CASSPQGTGIYGYTF. Written as DNA, the CDR3 is TGTGCCAGTAGTCCCCAAGGGACAGGGATCTATGGCTACACCTTC.

Concerning this clone itself: This sample also contains other DNA sequences that code for the same CDR3. This chain connects TRBV7-3 to TRBJ2-1; D uncertain. This CDR3 region has 15 residues. CDR1 and CDR2 (germline): SGHTA, FQGTGA. V lost 3 bases and J 0 bases, leaving 9 bases between the germline ends. CDR3: CASSLGSSSYNEQFF. The CDR3 bases are TGTGCCAGCAGCTTGGGCTCGAGCTCCTACAATGAGCAGTTCTTC.

This chain joins TRBV11-1 and TRBJ2-5; 7 nucleotides agree with TRBD1. The J call is doubtful: the DNA matches TRBJ2-7 better. Germline V gene lookup returns CDR1 SGHAT and CDR2 FQDESV (reference sequence). The CDR3 length is 12 residues. The CDR3 sequence: CASSPDRNEQYF. The CDR3 DNA reads as TGTGCCAGCAGCCCGGACAGGAACGAGCAGTACTTC.

J is TRBJ2-2 and V is TRBV5-6; 10 bases are a match to TRBD2. J gave up 4 bases and V 1 base, and 10 bases lay outside the gene matches. The germline CDR1 and CDR2 sequences are SGHDT and YYEEEE. The CDR3 spans 18 residues. The DNA for the CDR3 is TGTGCCAGCAGCTTGATGGCTAGCGGGGGAGGTATCACCGGGGAGCTGTTTTTT. Translating gives CASSLMASGGGITGELFF.

The V call is TRBV10-3, the J call TRBJ1-1; no reliable D call. This CDR3 has 13 residues. CDR1 and CDR2 from the germline V gene are ENHRY and SYGVKD. V lost 1 base and J lost 0, with 3 bases in between. The CDR3 protein is CAISEYVNTEAFF. The CDR3 coding sequence is TGTGCCATCAGTGAGTATGTGAACACTGAAGCTTTCTTT.

This clone came up a few times. The J gene is TRBJ1-5, the V gene TRBV2; D not certain. This CDR3 is built from 14 residues. V lost 0 bases, J lost 7 bases, and 10 bases lay in between. Germline V lookup: CDR1 SNHLY, CDR2 FYNNEI. CDR3 sequence (DNA): TGTGCCAGCAGTGAAGCGATCGGGGAGCAGCCCCAGCATTTT. Residues: CASSEAIGEQPQHF.

About this clone itself: The sample holds other DNA sequences that translate to the same CDR3. V is TRBV4-3 and J is TRBJ2-7, with TRBD2 identical over 10 bases. The CDR3 is 15 residues long. Unmatched junction bases numbered 3, after V lost 1 base and J lost 3 bases. CDR1 and CDR2 from the germline V gene are LGHNA and YSLEER. Here the CDR3 reads CASSQGASGSYEQYF. In DNA form, the CDR3 reads TGCGCCAGCAGCCAAGGGGCTAGCGGGAGCTACGAGCAGTACTTC.

This chain connects TRBV6-1 to TRBJ2-7, with a possible D match to TRBD1 (6 bases). Trimming cost V 6 bases and J 2 bases, with 14 bases left between them. CDR1 is MNHNS and CDR2 is SASEGT in the germline V gene. The CDR3 extends over 14 amino acids. The CDR3 nucleotides are TGTGCCAGCAGGGGAAGGGCAGGGGCCTACGAGCAGTACTTC. It encodes CASRGRAGAYEQYF.

The chain links TRBV18 to TRBJ2-3; maybe TRBD2 (6 bases). The germline V gene encodes CDR1 KGHSH and CDR2 LQKENI. The CDR3 loop spans 13 amino acids. V lost 3 bases and J 4 bases, leaving 8 bases between the germline ends. As DNA, the CDR3 is TGTGCCAGCTCACCTAGGGAGGCAGATACGCAGTATTTT. Its protein is CASSPREADTQYF.

J is TRBJ1-5 and V is TRBV5-6, with no clear D. Deletions cut 1 base from V and 6 bases from J, with 8 bases between. CDR3 length: 13 amino acids. Per the germline V gene, CDR1 is SGHDT and CDR2 is YYEEEE. The CDR3 is CASSLLRGQPQHF. The CDR3 DNA is TGTGCCAGCAGCTTGTTGCGCGGTCAGCCCCAGCATTTT.

The V gene is TRBV11-2, the J gene TRBJ2-7; no firm D call. From germline, CDR1 is SGHAT and CDR2 FQNNGV. The CDR3 sequence is 13 residues long. V was shortened by 0 bases and J by 7 bases, with 10 bases between the two germline ends. CDR3 region: CASSLDRAREQYF. The DNA for the CDR3 is TGTGCCAGCAGCTTAGATCGGGCGCGGGAGCAGTACTTC.

This chain links TRBV15 with TRBJ1-4, with D possibly being TRBD1 (6 bases). The V end lost 3 bases, the J end lost 6 bases, and 17 bases lay between the germline ends. The CDR3 has 16 amino acids. CDR1 is LNHNV and CDR2 is YYDKDF in the germline V gene (reference sequence). CDR3: CATSRGGRGPDEKLFF. As DNA, the CDR3 is TGTGCCACCAGCAGGGGGGGCAGGGGACCGGATGAAAAACTGTTTTTT.

The CDR3 protein is CASSFYRTTGELFF. The CDR3 DNA follows: TGTGCCAGCAGCTTTTACAGGACCACCGGGGAGCTGTTTTTT. This chain uses TRBV11-2 with TRBJ2-2; maybe TRBD1 (5 bases). This CDR3 spans 14 amino acids. Germline CDR1 SGHAT, CDR2 FQNNGV. V dropped 3 bases and J dropped 4 bases, with 9 bases sitting between them.

V is TRBV7-2 and J is TRBJ2-2; D is unclear. Trimming shortened V by 4 bases and J by 5 bases, and 8 bases separated the two germline ends. Germline CDR1 is SGHTA and CDR2 is FQGNSA. The CDR3 has 13 amino acids. In DNA form, the CDR3 reads TGTGCCAGCAGCTACCAGACTACCGGGGAGCTGTTTTTT. This gives the protein CASSYQTTGELFF.

The V and J genes are TRBV5-4 and TRBJ2-1; a possible D gene is TRBD2 (6 bases). V was pared by 4 bases and J by 10 bases, with 15 bases between. The CDR3 totals 13 residues. Looked up from germline, CDR1 is SGHNT and CDR2 is YYREEE (reference sequence). The CDR3 sequence is CASSQSFAGEQFF. The DNA of the CDR3 is TGTGCCAGCAGCCAGTCATTCGCGGGAGAGCAGTTCTTC.

This clone was counted once. This sequence joins TRBV6-1 and TRBJ1-1; D might be TRBD1 (5 bases). CDR3 length equals 13 residues. Germline V gene sequence: CDR1 MNHNS, CDR2 SASEGT. The germline V and J ends were trimmed by 7 bases and 11 bases, with 20 bases remaining between them. The CDR3 region is CASIPGGGFKAFF. The DNA for the CDR3 is TGTGCCAGCATCCCGGGGGGGGGATTTAAGGCTTTCTTT.

The chain links TRBV4-1 to TRBJ1-4; D not resolved. The germline V and J ends were trimmed by 2 bases and 2 bases, with 15 bases remaining between them. Per germline, CDR1 MGHRA and CDR2 YSYEKL. The CDR3 runs to 17 residues. CDR3 sequence reads: CASSQKADWVTNEKLFF. The CDR3 DNA follows: TGCGCCAGCAGCCAAAAGGCTGACTGGGTTACTAATGAAAAACTGTTTTTT.

The chain is built from TRBV29-1 and TRBJ2-4; 10 nucleotides match TRBD1. The trim removed 6 bases at V and 7 bases at J, leaving 6 bases unmatched. This CDR3 region has 13 residues. Germline V lookup: CDR1 SQVTM, CDR2 ANQGSEA. CDR3 bases: TGCAGCGTCGTTCCGGGACAGGGGAACATTCAGTACTTC. Translation gives CSVVPGQGNIQYF. The full variable domain, completed using reference TRBV29-1 and TRBJ2-4, is SAVISQKPSRDICQRGTSLTIQCQVDSQVTMMFWYRQQPGQSLTLIATANQGSEATYESGFVIDKFPISRPNLTFSTLTVSNMSPEDSSIYLCSVVPGQGNIQYFGAGTRLSVL.